This TCR beta chain was identified during a study of OX40 agonist ivuxolimab in advanced cancers. Study-level information: Dose-escalation patients had hepatocellular carcinoma, melanoma, renal cell or head and neck cancer. Treatment received earlier with anti-PD-1, anti-PD-L1 or anti-CTLA-4 agents was allowed, and around 40% had some. Three patients got partial responses; one had hepatocellular carcinoma and two had cutaneous melanoma.

Blood draws occurred at baseline, cycle 4 day 1, and cycle 7 day 1. The V gene lost 1 base and the J gene lost 3 bases, with 16 bases spanning the gap. The CDR3 length is 17 residues. From germline, CDR1 is LNHDA and CDR2 SQIVND (reference sequence). Produced via immunoSEQ multiplex PCR; TCRdb's table is partial and in-frame only. The sample yields more than 80,000 clones, about 90% seen once. V gene TRBV19 combines with J gene TRBJ2-1; D is ambiguous. The specimen comprised CD4+ or CD8+ T cells sorted from blood, sampled in a trial of the OX40 agonist ivuxolimab. The source of this sequence is an adult with an advanced solid tumor such as melanoma, head and neck, liver or kidney cancer. The CDR3: CASSIGSIISIYNEQFF. The CDR3 coding sequence is TGTGCCAGTAGTATAGGTAGCATTATTAGCATCTACAATGAGCAGTTCTTC. Full variable domain (rest looked up from reference TRBV19 and TRBJ2-1): DGGITQSPKYLFRKEGQNVTLSCEQNLNHDAMYWYRQDPGQGLRLIYYSQIVNDFQKGDIAEGYSVSREKKESFPLTVTSAQKNPTAFYLCASSIGSIISIYNEQFFGPGTRLTVL.